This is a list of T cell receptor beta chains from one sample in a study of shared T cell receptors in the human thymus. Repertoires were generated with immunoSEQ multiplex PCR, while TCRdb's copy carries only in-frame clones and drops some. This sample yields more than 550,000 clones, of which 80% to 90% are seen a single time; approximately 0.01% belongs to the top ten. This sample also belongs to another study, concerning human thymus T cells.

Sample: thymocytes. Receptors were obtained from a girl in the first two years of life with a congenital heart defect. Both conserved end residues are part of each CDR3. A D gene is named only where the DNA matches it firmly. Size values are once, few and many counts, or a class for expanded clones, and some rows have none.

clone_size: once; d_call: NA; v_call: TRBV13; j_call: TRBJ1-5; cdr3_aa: CASSFERDQPQHF; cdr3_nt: TGTGCCAGCAGCTTTGAACGGGATCAGCCCCAGCATTTT
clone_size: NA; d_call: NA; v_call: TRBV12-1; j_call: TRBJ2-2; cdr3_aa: CASSFQGDTGELFF; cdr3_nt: TGTGCCAGCAGCTTTCAGGGGGACACCGGGGAGCTGTTTTTT
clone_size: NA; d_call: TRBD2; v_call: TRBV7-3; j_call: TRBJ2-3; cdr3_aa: CASSKAVKTSGSSDTQYF; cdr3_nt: TGTGCCAGCAGCAAAGCCGTAAAAACTAGCGGGAGTTCAGATACGCAGTATTTT
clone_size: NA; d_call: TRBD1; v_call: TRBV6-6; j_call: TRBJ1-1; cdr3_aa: CASSYSTGTNTEAFF; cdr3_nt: TGTGCCAGCAGTTACTCGACAGGGACTAACACTGAAGCTTTCTTT
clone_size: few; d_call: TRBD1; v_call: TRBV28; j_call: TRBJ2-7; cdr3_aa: CASSRDRGLYRDEQYF; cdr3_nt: TGTGCCAGCAGTCGGGACAGGGGGCTTTATCGAGACGAGCAGTACTTC
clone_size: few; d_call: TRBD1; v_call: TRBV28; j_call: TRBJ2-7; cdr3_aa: CASSFDRVPYEQYF; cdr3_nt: TGTGCCAGCAGTTTCGACAGGGTTCCTTACGAGCAGTACTTC
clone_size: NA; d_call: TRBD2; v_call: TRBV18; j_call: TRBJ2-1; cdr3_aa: CASSPFLAGGQREQFF; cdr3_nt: TGTGCCAGCTCACCTTTTCTAGCGGGGGGGCAAAGGGAGCAGTTCTTC
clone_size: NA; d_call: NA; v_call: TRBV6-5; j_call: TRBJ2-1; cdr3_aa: CATISSDEQFF; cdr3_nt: TGTGCCACCATTTCATCGGATGAGCAGTTCTTC
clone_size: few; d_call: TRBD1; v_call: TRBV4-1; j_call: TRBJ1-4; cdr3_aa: CASSHGDRGGKLFF; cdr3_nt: TGCGCCAGCAGCCACGGGGACAGGGGTGGAAAACTGTTTTTT
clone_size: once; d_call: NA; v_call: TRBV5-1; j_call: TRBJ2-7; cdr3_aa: CASSLPQETFSYEQYF; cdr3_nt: TGCGCCAGCAGCTTGCCACAGGAGACCTTCTCCTACGAGCAGTACTTC
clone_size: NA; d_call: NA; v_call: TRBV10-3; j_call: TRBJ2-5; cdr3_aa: CAISDGGRETQYF; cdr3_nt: TGTGCCATCAGTGACGGGGGGCGCGAGACCCAGTACTTC
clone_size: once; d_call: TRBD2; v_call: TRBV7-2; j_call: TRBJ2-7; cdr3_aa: CASSLRGAGDSYEQYF; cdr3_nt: TGTGCCAGCAGCTTAAGAGGTGCGGGGGATTCCTACGAGCAGTACTTC
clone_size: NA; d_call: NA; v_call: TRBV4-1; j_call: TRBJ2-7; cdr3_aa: CASSQSWGPGEQYF; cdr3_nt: TGCGCCAGCAGCCAGAGTTGGGGGCCGGGTGAGCAGTACTTC
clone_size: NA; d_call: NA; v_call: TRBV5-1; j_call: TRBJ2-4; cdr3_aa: CASSFFRQKKYLAKNIQYF; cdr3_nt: TGCGCCAGCAGCTTTTTTCGACAGAAAAAGTATCTAGCCAAAAACATTCAGTACTTC
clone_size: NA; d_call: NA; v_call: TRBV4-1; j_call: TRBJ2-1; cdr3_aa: CASSHRRGIYNEQFF; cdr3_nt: TGCGCCAGCAGCCATAGACGAGGGATCTACAATGAGCAGTTCTTC
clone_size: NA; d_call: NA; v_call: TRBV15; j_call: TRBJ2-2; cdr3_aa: CATSRHRHGSSGELFF; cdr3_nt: TGTGCCACCAGCAGACATAGGCACGGGAGCAGCGGGGAGCTGTTTTTT
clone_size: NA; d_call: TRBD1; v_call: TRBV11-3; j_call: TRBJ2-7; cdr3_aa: CASSQGGLGTEQYF; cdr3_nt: TGTGCCAGCAGCCAAGGGGGCCTGGGGACCGAGCAGTACTTC
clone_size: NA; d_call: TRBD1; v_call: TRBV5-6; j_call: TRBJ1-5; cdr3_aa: CASSLGRDRHQPQHF; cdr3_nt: TGTGCCAGCAGCTTGGGTAGGGACAGACATCAGCCCCAGCATTTT
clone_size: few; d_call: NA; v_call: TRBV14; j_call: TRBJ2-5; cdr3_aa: CASSRDRFLQETQYF; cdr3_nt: TGTGCCAGCAGCCGAGACAGGTTCCTCCAAGAGACCCAGTACTTC
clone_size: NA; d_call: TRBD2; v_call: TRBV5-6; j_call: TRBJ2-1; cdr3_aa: CASSLGLAGAPIYNEQFF; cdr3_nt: TGTGCCAGCAGCTTGGGACTAGCGGGGGCCCCCATCTACAATGAGCAGTTCTTC
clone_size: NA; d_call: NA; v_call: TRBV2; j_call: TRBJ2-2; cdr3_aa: CASSEGGWGPGELFF; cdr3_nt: TGTGCCAGCAGTGAAGGAGGGTGGGGTCCCGGGGAGCTGTTTTTT
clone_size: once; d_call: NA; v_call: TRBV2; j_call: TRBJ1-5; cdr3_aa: CASSYVRDWGGVGQPQHF; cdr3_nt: TGTGCCAGCAGTTACGTCCGGGACTGGGGAGGGGTGGGTCAGCCCCAGCATTTT
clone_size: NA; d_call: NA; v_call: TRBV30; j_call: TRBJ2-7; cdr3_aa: CAWSDPKRSGLYEQYF; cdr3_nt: TGTGCCTGGAGTGACCCGAAGCGGAGTGGGCTCTACGAGCAGTACTTC
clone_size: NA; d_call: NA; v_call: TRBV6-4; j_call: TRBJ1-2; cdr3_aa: CASSIRRGSGYTF; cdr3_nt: TGTGCCAGCAGCATACGGAGGGGCTCTGGCTACACCTTC
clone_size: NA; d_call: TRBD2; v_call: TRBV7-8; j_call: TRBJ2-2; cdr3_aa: CASSPVRGGEQPGELFF; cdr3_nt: TGTGCCAGCAGCCCAGTACGCGGGGGGGAACAACCCGGGGAGCTGTTTTTT
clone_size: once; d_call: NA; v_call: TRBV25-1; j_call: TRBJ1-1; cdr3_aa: CASSGGAEAFF; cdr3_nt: TGTGCCAGCAGTGGCGGGGCTGAAGCTTTCTTT
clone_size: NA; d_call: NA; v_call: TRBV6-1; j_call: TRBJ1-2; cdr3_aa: CASSESIYGYTF; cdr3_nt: TGTGCCAGCAGTGAATCCATTTATGGCTACACCTTC
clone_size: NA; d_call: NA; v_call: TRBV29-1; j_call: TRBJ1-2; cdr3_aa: CSVAGYTF; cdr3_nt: TGCAGCGTAGCTGGCTACACCTTC
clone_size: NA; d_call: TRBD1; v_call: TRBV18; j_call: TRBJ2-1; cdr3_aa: CASSPGTGLVLQFF; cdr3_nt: TGTGCCAGCTCACCAGGGACAGGGCTAGTGTTGCAGTTCTTC
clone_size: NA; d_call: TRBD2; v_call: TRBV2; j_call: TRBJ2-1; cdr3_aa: CASIPGGVAYNEQFF; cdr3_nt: TGTGCCAGTATACCCGGGGGGGTAGCCTACAATGAGCAGTTCTTC
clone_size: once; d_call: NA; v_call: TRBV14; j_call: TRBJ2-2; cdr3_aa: CASSQEQGGIGELFF; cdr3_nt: TGTGCCAGCAGCCAAGAGCAAGGAGGTATCGGGGAGCTGTTTTTT
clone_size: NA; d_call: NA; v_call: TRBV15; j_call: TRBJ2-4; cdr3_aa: CATSRARWEGQDKNIQYF; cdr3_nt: TGTGCCACCAGCAGAGCGCGGTGGGAGGGACAGGACAAAAACATTCAGTACTTC
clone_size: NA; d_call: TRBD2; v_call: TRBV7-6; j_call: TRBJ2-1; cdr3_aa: CASSPDRTSGGRNEQFF; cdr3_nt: TGTGCCAGCAGCCCCGATCGGACTAGCGGCGGTAGGAATGAGCAGTTCTTC
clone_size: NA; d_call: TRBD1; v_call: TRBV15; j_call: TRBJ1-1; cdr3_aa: CATSRPADRVLYKSTEAFF; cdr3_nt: TGTGCCACCAGCAGACCGGCGGACAGGGTCCTCTACAAGTCCACTGAAGCTTTCTTT
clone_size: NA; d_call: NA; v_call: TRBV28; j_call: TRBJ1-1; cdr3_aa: CASRSQQSHEIGAFF; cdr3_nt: TGTGCCAGCAGGTCTCAACAGAGCCATGAAATTGGGGCTTTCTTT
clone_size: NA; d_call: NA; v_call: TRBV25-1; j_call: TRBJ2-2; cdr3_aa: CASTQGRTGELFF; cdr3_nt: TGTGCCAGCACGCAGGGGCGGACCGGGGAGCTGTTTTTT
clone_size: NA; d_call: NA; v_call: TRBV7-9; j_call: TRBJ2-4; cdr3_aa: CASSFNPAGQLAKNIQYF; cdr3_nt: TGTGCCAGCAGCTTCAATCCTGCGGGACAGCTAGCCAAAAACATTCAGTACTTC
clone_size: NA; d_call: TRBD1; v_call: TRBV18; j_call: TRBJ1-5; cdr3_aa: CASSPDRENQPQHF; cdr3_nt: TGTGCCAGCTCACCCGACAGGGAAAATCAGCCCCAGCATTTT
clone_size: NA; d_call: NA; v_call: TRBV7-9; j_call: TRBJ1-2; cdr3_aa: CASTNNTHRELCGYTF; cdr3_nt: TGTGCCAGCACCAATAACACCCACAGGGAGCTTTGTGGCTACACCTTC
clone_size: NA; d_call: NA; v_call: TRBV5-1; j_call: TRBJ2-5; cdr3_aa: CASSLAETGSQETQYF; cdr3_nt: TGCGCCAGCAGCTTGGCTGAAACAGGGTCGCAAGAGACCCAGTACTTC
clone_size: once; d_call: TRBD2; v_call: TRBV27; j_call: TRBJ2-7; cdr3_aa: CASSPRGGSYEQYF; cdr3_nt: TGTGCCAGCAGCCCCCGCGGGGGCTCCTACGAGCAGTACTTC